Each of the 14 T cell receptor beta chains below was sequenced from the same sample in a study of blood T cell repertoires in COVID-19. Only in-frame clones appear in the TCRdb table, and some are missing; sequencing was by immunoSEQ multiplex PCR. The sample contains approximately 200,000 clones, approximately 91% of which appear only once. Sequencing was done on a sample of peripheral blood. All receptors come from a man aged 30 to 39 with acute or convalescent COVID-19.

The count of this clone is one. This chain links TRBV18 with TRBJ1-6, with D uncertain. The CDR3 is 13 residues long. Per germline, CDR1 KGHSH and CDR2 LQKENI. With 6 bases removed from V and 5 bases from J, the gap between germline ends came to 8 bases. This CDR3 reads CASSDFNNSPLHF. CDR3 sequence (DNA): TGTGCCAGCTCCGACTTTAATAATTCACCCCTCCACTTT.

The sample holds one count of this clone. The chain combines TRBV5-1 with TRBJ2-4; TRBD2 matches at 7 bases. The CDR3 runs to 14 residues. With 4 bases clipped from V and 7 bases from J, the junction kept 8 bases outside the gene matches. CDR1 SGHRS and CDR2 YFSETQ come from the germline V gene. The CDR3 DNA sequence: TGCGCCAGCAGCCCGGCCGGGGGGTGGAACATTCAGTACTTC. Translation: CASSPAGGWNIQYF.

The chain combines TRBV6-6 with TRBJ1-1; D not resolved. CDR1 is MNHNY, CDR2 SVGAGI, per germline (reference sequence). The CDR3 sequence is 14 residues long. V lost 5 bases, J lost 1 base, and 11 bases lay in between. CDR3 sequence: CASSPNRENTEAFF. DNA for the CDR3: TGTGCCAGCAGTCCTAACAGAGAGAACACTGAAGCTTTCTTT.

This chain joins TRBV28 and TRBJ1-1, with TRBD1 identical over 7 bases. CDR1 is MDHEN and CDR2 is SYDVKM in the germline V gene. CDR3 size: 13 residues. J was trimmed by 7 bases and V by 6 bases; bases with no gene match: 8. CDR3 DNA: TGTGCCAGCAGCCCCCCGACAGGGTTTGAAGCTTTCTTT. Translated, it gives CASSPPTGFEAFF.

The chain links TRBV5-4 to TRBJ1-2; the D is unclear. The CDR3 runs to 13 residues. The germline CDR1 and CDR2 sequences are SGHNT and YYREEE (reference sequence). The V gene lost 5 bases and the J gene lost 2 bases, with 10 bases spanning the gap. CDR3 in DNA: TGTGCCAGCAGAGATGCGAAGAACTATGGCTACACCTTC. This translates into CASRDAKNYGYTF.

The rearrangement joins TRBV27 to TRBJ2-7; possible D gene TRBD2, 5 bases. This CDR3 contains 13 residues. Germline CDR1 reads MNHEY; CDR2 reads SMNVEV (reference sequence). The ends were cut back, 8 bases at V and 0 bases at J, with 11 bases in the middle. CDR3 loop: CASGIGDSYEQYF. CDR3 DNA: TGTGCCAGCGGGATCGGGGACTCCTACGAGCAGTACTTC.

The V call is TRBV2, the J call TRBJ1-1; D remains ambiguous. V was cut by 5 bases and J by 8 bases, with 15 bases left in between. This CDR3 is built from 13 residues. Germline V gene data show CDR1 as SNHLY and CDR2 as FYNNEI. The chain's CDR3 is CASSTKNIKEAFF. The CDR3 DNA is TGTGCCAGCAGTACCAAGAACATTAAAGAAGCTTTCTTT.

The chain employs TRBV3-1 (or the pseudogene TRBV3-2) and TRBJ2-3; TRBD2 matches at 11 bases. CDR1 is LGHDT and CDR2 is YNNKEL in the germline V gene (reference sequence). The CDR3 is 20 residues long. Trimming removed 2 bases from V and 0 bases from J; junction bases left unmatched: 13. The CDR3 sequence: CASSQRLELAGVTSTDTQYF. The DNA of the CDR3 is TGTGCCAGCAGCCAACGTCTGGAACTAGCGGGAGTCACTAGCACAGATACGCAGTATTTT.

The CDR3 DNA reads TGTGCCAGCAGACGCGGACAGGTTGGGGATGAGCAGTTCTTC. It translates to CASRRGQVGDEQFF. V is TRBV2 and J is TRBJ2-1, with TRBD1 identical over 7 bases. CDR3 size: 14 residues. Per the germline V gene, CDR1 is SNHLY and CDR2 is FYNNEI. The V and J ends lost 6 bases and 8 bases, in that order; junction bases with no gene match: 10.

CDR3 bases: TGCGCCAGCAGGGGCGGGGGGGCCTCCTACGAGCAGTACTTC. Its translation: CASRGGGASYEQYF. V is TRBV5-1 and J is TRBJ2-7; 9 bases map to TRBD2. Per the germline V gene, CDR1 is SGHRS and CDR2 is YFSETQ. The CDR3 length is 14 residues. V shed 5 bases and J 0 bases; nucleotides not matched to a gene: 3.

This clone has more than one count but fewer than ten. The rearrangement links TRBV19 to TRBJ2-7; 8 positions agree with TRBD2. Trimming cost V 5 bases and J 4 bases; bases outside gene matches: 10. Germline values: CDR1 LNHDA, CDR2 SQIVND (reference sequence). The CDR3 is 15 residues long. The CDR3 nucleotides read TGTGCCAGTAGTGCCTCTAGCGGGCACCTTTACGAGCAGTACTTC. It codes for CASSASSGHLYEQYF.

This sequence joins TRBV7-2 and TRBJ2-1, with 9 bases fitting TRBD2. Germline V gives CDR1 SGHTA, CDR2 FQGNSA. This CDR3 has 16 amino acids. The V gene end was trimmed by 3 bases and the J gene end by 5 bases; junction bases not matched to a gene: 8. The CDR3 protein is CASSLLRGRGNNEQFF. The CDR3 DNA sequence: TGTGCCAGCAGCTTGCTCCGCGGGAGGGGTAACAATGAGCAGTTCTTC.

In this sample, this clone turned up once. The chain carries TRBV18 and TRBJ2-6; D remains unclear. Trimming left V 1 base short and J 0 bases short, with 16 bases between. Germline V CDR1 and CDR2: KGHSH, LQKENI. The CDR3 contains 19 residues. The DNA for the CDR3 is TGTGCCAGCTCACCACGGGCTACTCGTCCCTACTCTGGGGCCAACGTCCTGACTTTC. As protein: CASSPRATRPYSGANVLTF.

This sequence joins TRBV6-6 and TRBJ1-5, with D maybe TRBD1 (6 bases). CDR1 is MNHNY and CDR2 is SVGAGI in the germline V gene (reference sequence). Trimming shortened V by 6 bases and J by 2 bases, and 23 bases separated the two germline ends. There are 18 residues in the CDR3. CDR3 sequence reads: CASSRARSQGRGNQPQHF. The CDR3 DNA reads TGTGCCAGCAGCCGAGCCAGATCACAGGGCCGGGGCAATCAGCCCCAGCATTTT.